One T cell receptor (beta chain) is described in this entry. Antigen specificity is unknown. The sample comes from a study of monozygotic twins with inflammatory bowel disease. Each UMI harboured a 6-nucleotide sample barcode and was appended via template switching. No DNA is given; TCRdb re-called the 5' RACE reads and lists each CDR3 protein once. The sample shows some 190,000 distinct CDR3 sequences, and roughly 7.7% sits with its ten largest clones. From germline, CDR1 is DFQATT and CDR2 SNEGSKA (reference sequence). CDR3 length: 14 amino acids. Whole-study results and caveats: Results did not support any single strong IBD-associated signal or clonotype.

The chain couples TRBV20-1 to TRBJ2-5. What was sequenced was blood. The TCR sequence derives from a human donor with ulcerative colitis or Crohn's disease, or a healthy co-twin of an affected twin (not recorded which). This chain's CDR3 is CSARNLALQETQYF.